This TCR beta chain was identified during a study of glioma-infiltrating T cells after dendritic cell vaccination. With regard to this clone: Its target is not known.

Notes on the study in general: No direct clonality-survival link was found; a diverse polyclonal response may matter.

The immunoSEQ assay amplified TCRB CDR3 from up to roughly 2 ug DNA. TCRdb keeps only in-frame clones here, not all; method: immunoSEQ multiplex PCR. The top ten hold about 10% of the sample, which has approximately 48,000 clones, 85% seen once. This CDR3 has 13 residues. CDR1 is SGHNT and CDR2 is YYREEE in the germline V gene (reference sequence). V dropped 6 bases and J dropped 8 bases, with 15 bases sitting between them. The chain employs TRBV5-4 and TRBJ1-3, with D maybe TRBD1 (6 bases). The source material was blood, sampled before dendritic cell vaccination. The source is a human donor with glioblastoma. CDR3 protein: CASTRGRGDTIYF. CDR3 nucleotides: TGTGCCAGCACTCGGGGCAGGGGTGACACCATATATTTT.